The source of this TCR beta chain is a study of cytomegalovirus exposure and HLA in healthy donors (dated by TCRdb to 2016 to 2017). Background on the whole study: An earlier analysis of roughly 500 of the donors reported 250 to 300 Gb of sequence data and more than 90 million unique TCR beta sequences from about 179 million T cells. The study combined high-throughput TCR immunosequencing, statistical association of individual TCRs with disease status, and machine learning to predict cytomegalovirus infection status. The number of donors typed differed by locus, with about 620-630 for A, B, C, DRB1 and DQB1, 522 for DQA1, approximately 580 for DPA1, and around 460 for DPB1. Among the approximately 420 genotyped donors, more than 70% belonged to the genetic ancestry cluster associated with self-reported Caucasian donors. The study aimed to test whether cataloging public T cell receptors could reveal signatures of past pathogen exposure. Rather than drawing on any new phenotypic data, the later analysis identified candidate immune exposures from TCR beta sequences and the way those sequences occurred across donors. All discovery cohort repertoires had been generated using a single sequencing platform. The study used immunosequencing to profile the T cell repertoires of around 600 subjects and linked those repertoires to cytomegalovirus serostatus. A later analysis re-analyzed previously published TCR beta repertoires from 600 to 850 donors and added high-resolution HLA genotyping to study TCR occurrence patterns. Class I and class II HLA loci were covered by the typing at four-digit resolution. Across some 400 genotyped donors of the cohort, an average of roughly 230,000 unique TCR beta nucleotide sequences per donor were sequenced, and around 19% of those sequences were non-productive. Roughly 5 DR-DQ haplotypes were handled as single units for association and clustering, since linkage in the cohort was strong. Roughly 300 gigabases of sequencing data and 91 million or so unique TCR sequences made up an early release that covered over 550 HLA-typed donors. A later genetic analysis used genome-wide SNP genotypes for about three fifths of the roughly 700 donors, treating that subset as a discovery cohort. Alongside the repertoire data, information on donor age, sex, ethnicity and CMV serostatus was compiled. In an earlier analysis of 587 of the donors, high-throughput TCR beta sequencing was used to judge whether each TCR beta V gene segment behaved as functional or pseudogenic. A separate validation cohort of approximately 130 different subjects was used in addition to the 666-subject first cohort.

In total, approximately 700 healthy bone marrow donors made up the cohort. At the time of sampling, every cohort member was nominally healthy, though immune exposures that went unrecorded were likely present. The donor tested CMV seronegative, placing the donor among the 300 to 400 seronegative members of the cohort. Every donor gave a peripheral blood sample, and the peripheral blood mononuclear cells from that sample were used for TCR beta sequencing. Genomic DNA was extracted from the blood cell samples with the Qiagen DNeasy Blood Extraction Kit. To prepare the library, the immunoSEQ multiplex PCR assay was applied. A mixture of 60 forward primers for TCR Vbeta segments and 13 reverse primers for TCR Jbeta segments was used in the multiplex PCR. The CDR3 region of rearranged TCR beta genes was amplified from genomic DNA by a multiplex PCR assay. Amplified TCR beta libraries were sequenced as 87-base-pair reads on the Illumina HiSeq System. The paper's processing steps were these. In a later analysis, roughly 80 million unique TCR beta chains were counted across the approximately 620 repertoires, and approximately 11 million of these chains were shared by at least two donors. A nearest-neighbor algorithm error-corrected the raw reads and collapsed the reads into unique sequences, merging closely related sequences to remove PCR and sequencing errors. To assign V, D and J gene segments, CDR3 sequences were aligned to IMGT reference sequences. For a sequence to be retained, at least a six-nucleotide match to both a V gene segment and a J gene segment was required. A rearrangement counted as productive if the CDR3 had no stop codons and remained in frame with V and J, and every other rearrangement counted as non-productive. Following IMGT convention, CDR3 was defined as the stretch from the second conserved V-encoded cysteine up to the conserved J-encoded phenylalanine. The earlier analysis of 587 of the donors excluded sequences that lacked an unambiguous match to a single V gene segment. An earlier analysis of several hundred of the donors called V segments functional above 56.7% productive rearrangements and segregating when the between-donor standard deviation exceeded 5%. A statistical classification framework was developed to diagnose cytomegalovirus status using the catalog of TCR beta chain sequences. V and J gene assignment, in a later analysis, came from comparing TCR nucleotide sequences with IMGT/GENE-DB human TR gene sequences. A later analysis assigned CDR3 sequences and most-parsimonious VDJ recombination scenarios with the TCRdist pipeline. In a later analysis, each TCR beta chain was defined by its CDR3 amino acid sequence together with its V-gene family, and reads lacking a unique V-gene family were excluded. To address suspected cross-contamination and a sequencing artifact, a later analysis removed a few hundred highly shared, low-generation-probability nucleotide sequences. For each public chain, a later analysis derived a clonal expansion index from normalized ranks of inferred template counts within each repertoire. In a later analysis, generation probabilities were computed using a VDJ recombination model fitted to out-of-frame rearrangements, and the results were checked against IGoR. In a later analysis, TCR-TCR, TCR-HLA and TCR-CMV co-occurrence was scored with hypergeometric tests, and a repertoire-size bias correction was applied to TCR pairs. In a later analysis, false discovery rates were estimated by permuting HLA or CMV assignments 20 times. A later analysis grouped co-occurring TCRs with DBSCAN, adding TCRdist sequence similarity when clustering within HLA-allele-positive subsets. Repertoires with fewer than 30,000 or more than 120,000 public chains were left out of co-occurrence clustering, as were about five repertoires with anomalous nucleotide sharing. In its TCRdb copy, this immuneACCESS table keeps in-frame sequences only and misses some clones. Where compared with another copy, unresolved V genes explain less than half of these, and the others have no known cause. V, J and clone size were drawn from that table, and D and trimming were deduced from the DNA. Per the sample table, the count is about 42,000 clones. The ten most abundant clones make up over 1% of the sample.

Concerning this clone: Its antigen is unknown.

General conclusions and limits of the study: Roughly uniform sequencing depth across donors was assumed in presence/absence analyses, although this assumption may not hold. In vitro tests confirmed that a few of the cytomegalovirus-associated TCR beta chains recognize cytomegalovirus antigens. HLA typing was unavailable for some donors at each locus, so association tests used only the typed subset. When HLA alleles, especially DR and DQ, strongly co-occurred, attributing TCR associations to individual alleles was difficult. According to a later genetic analysis, donors in an Asian-associated ancestry cluster had fewer N-insertions in productive TCRs than the approximately 630-donor mean. Across donors, most TCR sequences were observed very rarely, whereas some public TCRs were present in many individuals. Because counts were too low, some 17 rarely observed V segments, including chromosome 9 orphons, were left out of the earlier analysis of 500 to 750 of the donors. Linkage disequilibrium might explain the correlated functional status among segregating V segments, but an unknown experimental factor could not be ruled out. An association between a missense DCLRE1C variant and V-gene and J-gene trimming of TCR beta chains was found in a later genetic analysis and replicated in an independent cohort. A further reported finding was that TCR beta sequences accurately predicted the HLA-A and HLA-B alleles for most subjects in the first cohort. A cluster of highly shared sequence variants was judged likely to be a technical artifact of the sequencing pipeline. Cytomegalovirus status was reported to be diagnosed by the classifier with high specificity and sensitivity in both the original and validation cohorts. A later analysis found that HLA-associated TCR beta chains were more clonally expanded and had lower generation probabilities than equally common non-associated chains. According to a later analysis, TCR association rates differed among HLA loci, with DRB1 alleles showing the most associated TCRs and HLA-C alleles showing the fewest. CMV serostatus was the only immune exposure information available for the cohort. At a false discovery rate of 0.05, a later analysis linked some 17,000 TCR beta sequences to specific HLA alleles. According to a later analysis, most CMV-associated TCR beta chains appeared to be HLA-restricted, and the HLA associations seemed to be driven largely by CMV exposure. A total of 150 to 200 TCR beta chains were listed by the study as associated with cytomegalovirus. An earlier analysis of approximately 530 of the donors showed that most TCR beta V segments appeared in productive rearrangements either about 90% or about 30% of the time, which broadly matched IMGT annotations. The authors suggested that the approach could potentially be extended to other disease states and immunological phenotypes. Several of the top co-occurrence clusters appeared to be linked to parvovirus B19, influenza, CMV and Epstein-Barr virus, according to a later analysis. The cohort was sequenced for TCR beta chains only, and without alpha or paired-chain data the features that could be detected were limited.

This TCR came from a man aged 30-40 years in good health and CMV-seronegative. Sequences were obtained from PBMCs.

The CDR3 region reads CAISEADRGLGTDTQYF. The sequenced DNA: TGTGCCATCAGTGAGGCGGACAGGGGGCTGGGCACAGATACGCAGTATTTT. This chain joins TRBV10-3 to TRBJ2-3; the junction holds 11 bases that match TRBD1. Reading the germline V gene gives CDR1 ENHRY and CDR2 SYGVKD. Germline trimming: 2 bases from V, 1 base from J; junction bases outside gene matches: 5. CDR3 length: 17 amino acids, cysteine to phenylalanine. Only the CDR3 part of the read is kept: 51 bases, read in frame from the first base.